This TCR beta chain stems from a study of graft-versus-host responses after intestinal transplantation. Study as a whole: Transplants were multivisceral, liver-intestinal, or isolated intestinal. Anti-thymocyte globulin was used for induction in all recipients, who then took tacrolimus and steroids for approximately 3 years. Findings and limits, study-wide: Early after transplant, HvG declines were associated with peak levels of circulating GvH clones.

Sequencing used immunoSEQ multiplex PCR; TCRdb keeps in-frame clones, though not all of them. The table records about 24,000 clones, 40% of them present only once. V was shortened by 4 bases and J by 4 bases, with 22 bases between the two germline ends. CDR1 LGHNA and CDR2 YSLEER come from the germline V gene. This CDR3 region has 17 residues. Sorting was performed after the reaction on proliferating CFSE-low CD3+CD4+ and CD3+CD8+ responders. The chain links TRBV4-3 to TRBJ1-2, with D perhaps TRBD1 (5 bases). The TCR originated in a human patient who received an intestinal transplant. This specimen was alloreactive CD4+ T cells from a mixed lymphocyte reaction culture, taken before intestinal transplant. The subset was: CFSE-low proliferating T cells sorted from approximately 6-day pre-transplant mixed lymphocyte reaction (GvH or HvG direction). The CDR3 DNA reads TGCGCCAGCAGCCCTTCTAAGGGGTATTTGACTTCCTATGGCTACACCTTC. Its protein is CASSPSKGYLTSYGYTF.